These 29 T cell receptor beta chains were all obtained from the same sample, sequenced in a study of CD8 T cells in ankylosing spondylitis. Findings of the study overall: A TCR beta motif of fewer than ten highly homologous variants appeared characteristic of ankylosing spondylitis blood.

For these TCRs, the target antigens are not known. TCRdb re-analysed the 5' RACE reads in MiXCR, keeping a single row per CDR3 protein. The sample carries about 480,000 distinct CDR3 sequences, 15% to 20% recorded once. Material: blood, either unsorted or a sorted T cell fraction (not recorded which). The source of these receptors is a male donor with ankylosing spondylitis.

V usage is TRBV7-2 and J usage is TRBJ2-1, with D possibly TRBD2 on 6 matching bases. CDR3 size: 16 residues. V lost 6 bases and J lost 5, with 20 bases in between. Looked up from germline, CDR1 is SGHTA and CDR2 is FQGNSA. The CDR3 bases are TGTGCCAGCAGAGGCGGGGCAACTTATGCCCACAATGAGCAGTTCTTC. Protein sequence: CASRGGATYAHNEQFF.

This clonotype turned up a few times. This rearrangement joins TRBV6-1 to TRBJ1-5; 11 bases are a match to TRBD1. Germline CDR1 and CDR2: MNHNS and SASEGT. This CDR3 has 15 residues. Losses at the gene ends were 7 bases for V and 3 bases for J; bases not matched to a gene: 5. CDR3 sequence (DNA): TGTGCCAGCACCGGGACAGGGGGTTTCAATCAGCCCCAGCATTTT. Its translation is CASTGTGGFNQPQHF.

This clonotype was seen a handful of times. The V and J genes are TRBV6-2 or TRBV6-3 and TRBJ2-6; tentative D call: TRBD2 (5 bases). The V end lost 6 bases, the J end lost 0 bases, and 12 bases lay between the germline ends. Germline V gives CDR1 MNHEY, CDR2 SVGEGT. CDR3 length: 16 amino acids. CDR3 bases: TGTGCCAGCAGCAGCGGACTGTTCTCTGGGGCCAACGTCCTGACTTTC. Translation: CASSSGLFSGANVLTF.

This clonotype was seen a handful of times. The genes are TRBV7-2 and TRBJ1-5; a possible D gene is TRBD1 (5 bases). V was clipped by 3 bases and J by 4 bases, with 13 bases between them. This CDR3 comprises 15 residues. Per the germline V gene, CDR1 is SGHTA and CDR2 is FQGNSA. As DNA, the CDR3 is TGTGCCAGCAGCTTGGGTTCGAAGGGGAATCAGCCCCAGCATTTT. It codes for CASSLGSKGNQPQHF.

This clonotype was seen more than once but under ten times. J is TRBJ1-1 and V is TRBV12-3 or TRBV12-4; no reliable D call. Trimming took off 5 bases at V and 1 base at J, with 23 bases between the two ends. The CDR3 length is 18 residues. The CDR3 nucleotides are TGTGCCAGCAGTCTCTCGCTAGTTGGCCCTATTGGGAACACTGAAGCTTTCTTT. This translates into CASSLSLVGPIGNTEAFF.

The chain couples TRBV4-1 to TRBJ1-5, with no clear D. Germline V CDR1 and CDR2: MGHRA, YSYEKL. With 4 bases removed from V and 3 bases from J, the gap between germline ends came to 16 bases. The CDR3 runs 16 residues. The CDR3 bases are TGCGCCAGCAGCCGAGAGGGATCCGCGGTCAATCAGCCCCAGCATTTT. Encoded protein: CASSREGSAVNQPQHF.

There are a few counts of this clonotype. The rearrangement uses TRBV12-3 or TRBV12-4 and TRBJ2-7; D may be TRBD1 (5 bases). Trimming stripped 3 bases from V and 3 bases from J, with 12 bases between. The CDR3 has 14 amino acids. Here the CDR3 reads CASSLGQESYEQYF. In nucleotides, the CDR3 is TGTGCCAGCAGTTTGGGGCAGGAGAGCTACGAGCAGTACTTC.

This clonotype was counted a few times. The chain joins TRBV5-6 to TRBJ2-2; D might be TRBD2 (6 bases). CDR3 length equals 16 residues. Germline CDR1 SGHDT, CDR2 YYEEEE. Trimming took off 5 bases at V and 5 bases at J, with 19 bases between the two ends. The CDR3 reads CASSWDSGRRTGELFF. The CDR3 coding sequence is TGTGCCAGCAGTTGGGACTCGGGGAGGCGGACCGGGGAGCTGTTTTTT.

The rearrangement joins TRBV20-1 to TRBJ2-2, with 8 positions matching TRBD2. This CDR3 is built from 15 residues. Germline V gene lookup returns CDR1 DFQATT and CDR2 SNEGSKA (reference sequence). The V gene end was trimmed by 1 base and the J gene end by 6 bases; junction bases not matched to a gene: 7. This chain's CDR3 is CSARAGTSLAGELFF. CDR3 sequence (DNA): TGCAGTGCTAGAGCCGGGACTAGTCTCGCCGGGGAGCTGTTTTTT.

This rearrangement joins TRBV6-2 or TRBV6-3 to TRBJ2-2, with D possibly matching TRBD1 (5 bases). Trimming removed 6 bases at V and 6 bases at J, with 14 bases between. This CDR3 spans 14 amino acids. Germline V gives CDR1 MNHEY, CDR2 SVGEGT. DNA of the CDR3: TGTGCCAGCAGCTCCACCCAGGGTTCCGGGGAGCTGTTTTTT. It yields the protein CASSSTQGSGELFF.

There are a few counts of this clonotype. This chain links TRBV30 with TRBJ1-2; D uncertain. The CDR3 is 12 residues long. Germline-derived CDR1 and CDR2 are GTSNPN and SVGIG (reference sequence). V dropped 8 bases and J dropped 2 bases, with 12 bases sitting between them. CDR3 sequence reads: CAASLENYGYTF. CDR3 nucleotides: TGTGCCGCTAGTCTGGAGAACTATGGCTACACCTTC.

The chain recombines TRBV15 with TRBJ2-3; D is possibly TRBD1 (5 bases). Trimming pared 2 bases from V and 3 bases from J, leaving 15 bases between. Germline-derived CDR1 and CDR2 are LNHNV and YYDKDF (reference sequence). This CDR3 comprises 16 residues. CDR3 sequence (DNA): TGTGCCACCAGCAGAAAACATGGGGCTGCAACAGATACGCAGTATTTT. Translation gives CATSRKHGAATDTQYF.

The V and J genes are TRBV5-6 and TRBJ2-5; the D call may be TRBD1 or TRBD2 (6 bases each). This CDR3 region has 14 residues. CDR1 and CDR2 (germline): SGHDT, YYEEEE. Deletions cut 0 bases from V and 5 bases from J, with 11 bases between. The CDR3 DNA reads TGTGCCAGCAGCTTGGCCGGGGGCGCTGAGACCCAGTACTTC. Translating it yields CASSLAGGAETQYF.

This clonotype has only a few counts. The chain uses TRBV7-2 and TRBJ1-4; D unresolved. The CDR3 has 14 amino acids. Trimming took off 4 bases at V and 5 bases at J, with 11 bases between the two ends. Germline loops: CDR1 SGHTA, CDR2 FQGNSA. CDR3 DNA sequence: TGTGCCAGCAGCTCCAGCCGACGGAATGAAAAACTGTTTTTT. Its protein is CASSSSRRNEKLFF.

V usage is TRBV20-1 and J usage is TRBJ1-5; D possibly corresponds to TRBD1 (5 bases). V gave up 0 bases and J gave up 1 base, with 16 bases separating them. The CDR3 runs 17 residues. Looked up from germline, CDR1 is DFQATT and CDR2 is SNEGSKA (reference sequence). The CDR3 DNA reads TGCAGTGCTAGAGATTGGGGCAAGGGCGAGAGCAATCAGCCCCAGCATTTT. This codes for CSARDWGKGESNQPQHF.

The CDR3 DNA reads TGCAGTGCTAGTACAGCCGGCTCTGGAAACACCATATATTTT. This encodes CSASTAGSGNTIYF. V and J are TRBV20-1 and TRBJ1-3; D remains unclear. CDR1 is DFQATT, CDR2 SNEGSKA, per germline (reference sequence). The CDR3 covers 14 residues. Between the trimmed V and J ends, which lost 3 bases and 0 bases, there was a span of 9 bases.

This clonotype occurred a few times. The genes are TRBV20-1 and TRBJ1-1; unclear D gene. The germline gives CDR1 DFQATT, CDR2 SNEGSKA (reference sequence). This CDR3 spans 13 amino acids. Trimming left V 4 bases short and J 1 base short, with 10 bases between. CDR3 nucleotides: TGCAGTGCTATAACGAAGGAGAACACTGAAGCTTTCTTT. This codes for CSAITKENTEAFF.

The J gene is TRBJ2-1, the V gene TRBV5-1; 8 bases are a match to TRBD1. The germline gives CDR1 SGHRS, CDR2 YFSETQ. CDR3 length: 15 amino acids. The J segment lost 16 bases and the V segment lost 0 bases, leaving 15 bases of the junction unmatched. The CDR3 bases are TGCGCCAGCAGCTTGGGCGGGACAGGTACAATCTTGGAATTCTTC. The encoded protein is CASSLGGTGTILEFF.

The J gene is TRBJ2-7, the V gene TRBV12-3 or TRBV12-4, with D perhaps matching TRBD1 or TRBD2 (6 bases each). V lost 6 bases and J 2 bases, leaving 14 bases between the germline ends. This CDR3 region has 14 residues. The DNA for the CDR3 is TGTGCCAGCAGACTGGGGGGCGCAGCCTACGAGCAGTACTTC. Protein product: CASRLGGAAYEQYF.

The chain carries TRBV6-1 and TRBJ2-1; TRBD2 agrees at 10 bases. The CDR3 has 14 amino acids. V was clipped by 6 bases and J by 8 bases; unmatched bases: 7. From germline, CDR1 is MNHNS and CDR2 SASEGT. The CDR3 DNA follows: TGTGCCAGCAGCAAGCGGGAGGGCACCGATGAGCAGTTCTTC. It specifies CASSKREGTDEQFF.

The rearrangement joins TRBV5-4 to TRBJ2-1, with 8 bases fitting TRBD1. With 4 bases clipped from V and 5 bases from J, the junction kept 8 bases outside the gene matches. This CDR3 has 15 residues. The germline V gene has CDR1 SGHNT and CDR2 YYREEE (reference sequence). The CDR3 nucleotides read TGTGCCAGCAGCCTTCAGGGGGCGCGGAACAATGAGCAGTTCTTC. It codes for CASSLQGARNNEQFF.

The chain couples TRBV6-2 or TRBV6-3 to TRBJ1-2, with no clear D. CDR3 length: 14 amino acids. Germline V CDR1 and CDR2: MNHEY, SVGEGT. The V and J ends lost 5 bases and 4 bases respectively, with 14 bases between them. The DNA of the CDR3 is TGTGCCAGCAGTAGGGCTGGACCGATCTATGGCTACACCTTC. Translated, it gives CASSRAGPIYGYTF.

This chain links TRBV24-1 with TRBJ2-7, with D possibly TRBD2 on 7 matching bases. CDR1 and CDR2 (germline): KGHDR, SFDVKD. CDR3 length: 14 amino acids. The V gene lost 5 bases and the J gene lost 3 bases, with 13 bases spanning the gap. The CDR3 loop reads CATSGGGVLYEQYF. As DNA, the CDR3 is TGTGCCACCAGTGGGGGGGGCGTCCTCTACGAGCAGTACTTC.

This clonotype was observed a few times. The J gene is TRBJ2-3, the V gene TRBV28, with unresolved D. V lost 6 bases to trimming and J lost 5 bases, with 6 bases between them. CDR1 and CDR2 (germline): MDHEN, SYDVKM. The CDR3 loop spans 11 amino acids. The CDR3 loop is CASRLRDTQYF. The DNA for the CDR3 is TGTGCCAGCAGACTTAGAGATACGCAGTATTTT.

This chain uses TRBV5-1 with TRBJ1-1; D ambiguous. Trimming took 1 base from V and 3 from J, leaving 16 bases between them. The CDR3 is made up of 16 amino acids. Looked up from germline, CDR1 is SGHRS and CDR2 is YFSETQ. In nucleotides, the CDR3 is TGCGCCAGCAGCTTGTTGGCCCCCGGGCCCCACACTGAAGCTTTCTTT. It yields the protein CASSLLAPGPHTEAFF.

This clonotype was detected only a few times. The chain combines TRBV27 with TRBJ1-2; 10 nucleotides line up with TRBD1. J was trimmed by 1 base and V by 6 bases; bases with no gene match: 8. This CDR3 region has 16 residues. CDR1 MNHEY and CDR2 SMNVEV come from the germline V gene (reference sequence). CDR3 residues: CASRLSGQGGNYGYTF. CDR3 coding DNA: TGTGCCAGCAGACTATCTGGACAGGGGGGTAACTATGGCTACACCTTC.

This clonotype was seen at least ten times. The chain uses TRBV10-2 and TRBJ2-3; D uncertain. The germline gives CDR1 WSHSY, CDR2 SAAADI. The V gene lost 0 bases and the J gene lost 5 bases, with 9 bases spanning the gap. There are 14 residues in the CDR3. CDR3 DNA: TGCGCCAGCAGTGAGTCGAACGCGCGAGATACGCAGTATTTT. Residues: CASSESNARDTQYF.

This clonotype came up many times. The chain uses TRBV24-1 and TRBJ2-3, with a possible D match to TRBD1 (6 bases). The CDR3 runs to 16 residues. Between the trimmed V and J ends, which lost 5 bases and 2 bases, there was a span of 16 bases. Germline CDR1 and CDR2: KGHDR and SFDVKD. The CDR3, as DNA: TGTGCCACCAGTGGACACAGGACAGCCAACACAGATACGCAGTATTTT. This gives the protein CATSGHRTANTDTQYF.

The V and J genes are TRBV7-8 and TRBJ2-1, with 7 bases that match TRBD2. The CDR3 is made up of 14 amino acids. V lost 5 bases and J lost 7; bases outside the gene matches: 8. Germline V gene lookup returns CDR1 SGHVS and CDR2 FQNEAQ. CDR3 DNA: TGTGCCAGCAGCCGACTAGCCCTGGGGAATGAGCAGTTCTTC. It yields the protein CASSRLALGNEQFF.